The rows below give T cell receptor beta chains drawn from one sample of a study of blood T cell repertoires in COVID-19. TCRdb's copy holds only in-frame clones and misses some; the assay was immunoSEQ multiplex PCR. The table shows about 400,000 clones, with more than 75% occurring only once. Sequencing was done on a sample of PBMCs or T cells enriched from blood (not recorded which). These receptors were collected from a man aged 35 to 55 in a cohort exposed to, infected with or recovered from COVID-19 (not recorded which). The CDR3 runs from the conserved cysteine through the conserved F or W. The D gene is left open where the match is weak. Not every row has a clone size; where given, it reads once, few, many or a size class.

v_gene,j_gene,d_gene,abundance,CDR3nt,CDR3aa
TRBV21-1,TRBJ2-2,NA,once,TGTGCCAGCAGCACCCCAACCGGGGAGCTGTTTTTT,CASSTPTGELFF
TRBV6-5,TRBJ2-5,NA,NA,TGTGCCAGCAGTTACCCAGCCTCAGGGGTGGAGACCCAGTACTTC,CASSYPASGVETQYF
TRBV20-1,TRBJ2-2,TRBD2,NA,TGCAGTGCTAGTGGTTTCTTTATCAGCGGGAGGGGAAACACCGGGGAGCTGTTTTTT,CSASGFFISGRGNTGELFF
TRBV6-5,TRBJ2-1,TRBD1,NA,TGTGCCAGCAGCGGGGGGACAGGGGACAGGGGTGAGCAGTTCTTC,CASSGGTGDRGEQFF
TRBV5-1,TRBJ2-1,TRBD2,NA,TGCGCCAGCAGCGGAGGACTAGTCTACAATGAGCAGTTCTTC,CASSGGLVYNEQFF
TRBV7-9,TRBJ2-7,NA,NA,TGTGCCAGCAGCTTAACCAGGGGATCTTTGGAGCAGTACTTC,CASSLTRGSLEQYF
TRBV29-1,TRBJ1-1,TRBD1,NA,TGCAGCGGGACAGGGCCCACCAACACTGAAGCTTTCTTT,CSGTGPTNTEAFF
TRBV6-5,TRBJ2-1,TRBD2,NA,TGTGCCAGCAGGTACAGCGGGAACAATGAGCAGTTCTTC,CASRYSGNNEQFF
TRBV6-2/TRBV6-3,TRBJ2-7,NA,NA,TGTGCCAGCAGTTACAACTACGAAGGCGAGCAGTACTTC,CASSYNYEGEQYF
TRBV4-1,TRBJ2-5,NA,once,TGCGCCAGCAGCCAAGATCCTCACAGGGCTGGGGAGACCCAGTACTTC,CASSQDPHRAGETQYF
TRBV30,TRBJ2-1,NA,NA,TGTGCCTGGAGTGTTTCCCAGGGATGGGGTGAGCAGTTCTTC,CAWSVSQGWGEQFF
TRBV5-1,TRBJ2-2,NA,NA,TGCGCCAGCAGCTTGTCGGAACGGGGTGCGAACACCGGGGAGCTGTTTTTT,CASSLSERGANTGELFF
TRBV5-8,TRBJ2-7,NA,NA,TGTGCCAGCAGCCCGGCGCGGCGGGGCTACGAGCAGTACTTC,CASSPARRGYEQYF
TRBV18,TRBJ1-1,NA,NA,TGTGCCAGCTCACCAGGGGGCGGGTTGAACACTGAAGCTTTCTTT,CASSPGGGLNTEAFF
TRBV27,TRBJ2-1,NA,NA,TGTGCCAGCAGTTTTTTTTCTGCCGCGGGGAGTGAGCAGTTCTTC,CASSFFSAAGSEQFF
TRBV5-4,TRBJ1-2,TRBD1,few,TGTGCCAGCAGCCTAGACAGGGGGTCCTATGGCTACACCTTC,CASSLDRGSYGYTF
TRBV11-2,TRBJ2-7,NA,NA,TGTGCCAGCAGCTTAGTGGACTCCTCCCTCTCCGAGCAGTACTTC,CASSLVDSSLSEQYF
TRBV10-3,TRBJ1-2,TRBD1,NA,TGTGCCATCAGTGCGACATTGGGACAGGACTATGGCTACACCTTC,CAISATLGQDYGYTF
TRBV11-3,TRBJ1-5,NA,NA,TGTGCCAGCAGCTTAGGTAGGGGCGAGAGACAGAAGGACAATCAGCCCCAGCATTTT,CASSLGRGERQKDNQPQHF
TRBV30,TRBJ1-2,NA,NA,TGTGCCTGGAGTGTGAGGACAGGCTACACCTTC,CAWSVRTGYTF
TRBV18,TRBJ2-3,TRBD1,once,TGTGCCAGCTCAACTCCCCCGGGACAGGGTGGCACAGATACGCAGTATTTT,CASSTPPGQGGTDTQYF
TRBV7-2,TRBJ2-3,TRBD1,NA,TGTGCCAGCATCCAGAACAGGGGAGATACGCAGTATTTT,CASIQNRGDTQYF
TRBV2,TRBJ1-5,TRBD1,NA,TGTGCCAGCAGTGGGACAGGGATCCAGCCCCAGCATTTT,CASSGTGIQPQHF
TRBV4-2,TRBJ2-7,NA,NA,TGTGCCAGCAGCCAAGATCTATGGGGGCCCGAGCAGTACTTC,CASSQDLWGPEQYF
TRBV4-1,TRBJ2-7,TRBD1,NA,TGCGCCAGCAGCCAAGACCGACAGGGCCCCTACGAGCAGTACTTC,CASSQDRQGPYEQYF
TRBV19,TRBJ2-7,TRBD1,many,TGTGCCAGCAGTAGGGGAGGACAGGGGCTCACCTACGAGCAGTACTTC,CASSRGGQGLTYEQYF
TRBV27,TRBJ2-3,NA,NA,TGTGCCAGCAGTCCCCTGACAGGACGGCCGTATTTT,CASSPLTGRPYF
TRBV5-1,TRBJ2-7,TRBD1,NA,TGCGCCAGCAGCTGGGACAGGGGCGAGCAGTACTTC,CASSWDRGEQYF
TRBV9,TRBJ1-4,TRBD1,NA,TGTGCCAGCAGCGTAGGGACAGGGGGCCATGAAAAACTGTTTTTT,CASSVGTGGHEKLFF
TRBV10-3,TRBJ1-2,TRBD1,NA,TGTGCCATCAGTGAGTCTAACAGGGGGAGGGATGGCTACACCTTC,CAISESNRGRDGYTF
TRBV5-5,TRBJ1-1,NA,NA,TGTGCCAGCAGCTTAAGTCAGGGGAAGAATGAAGCTTTCTTT,CASSLSQGKNEAFF
TRBV28,TRBJ1-2,TRBD1,NA,TGTGCCAGCAGCGGACAGGGCGCTAACTATGGCTACACCTTC,CASSGQGANYGYTF
TRBV20-1,TRBJ2-1,NA,NA,TGCAGTGCTACCCGCGGATATGAGCAGTTCTTC,CSATRGYEQFF
TRBV5-1,TRBJ2-7,NA,NA,TGCGCCAGCAGCACCGGGACACTGCGGGAGCAGTACTTC,CASSTGTLREQYF
TRBV6-5,TRBJ2-7,NA,few,TGTGCCACTAAGTGGGGCGGCGCTTACGAGCAGTACTTC,CATKWGGAYEQYF
TRBV5-1,TRBJ2-1,TRBD2,few,TGCGCCAGCAGCTTGGGTCCTAGCGGAGACAATGAGCAGTTCTTC,CASSLGPSGDNEQFF
TRBV10-3,TRBJ2-1,TRBD2,NA,TGTGCCATCAGTGAGTCTAGCGGGAGCCTATCCTACAATGAGCAGTTCTTC,CAISESSGSLSYNEQFF
TRBV7-7,TRBJ1-2,NA,NA,TGTGCCAGCAGCTCCCTCGGGGGGCACTATGGCTACACCTTC,CASSSLGGHYGYTF
TRBV7-2,TRBJ1-6,TRBD1,NA,TGTGCCAGCAGACCGGGACAGGGTCACTCACCCCTCCACTTT,CASRPGQGHSPLHF
TRBV10-3,TRBJ2-1,TRBD2,NA,TGTGCCATCAGTGGGACCGGGACTAGCGGGAGGGCCTATGAGCAGTTCTTC,CAISGTGTSGRAYEQFF
TRBV11-2,TRBJ2-3,NA,NA,TGTGCCAGCAGCTTAGGTTCTAGCGGCACAGATACGCAGTATTTT,CASSLGSSGTDTQYF
TRBV2,TRBJ2-7,TRBD1,NA,TGTGCCAGCACCGAACAGGACAGGGAGCCCTTACGACGGTTC,CASTEQDREPLRRF
TRBV28,TRBJ2-1,TRBD2,NA,TGTGCCAGCATGTCACCCCCGGGACTATTCCCCCGGCAGTTCTTC,CASMSPPGLFPRQFF